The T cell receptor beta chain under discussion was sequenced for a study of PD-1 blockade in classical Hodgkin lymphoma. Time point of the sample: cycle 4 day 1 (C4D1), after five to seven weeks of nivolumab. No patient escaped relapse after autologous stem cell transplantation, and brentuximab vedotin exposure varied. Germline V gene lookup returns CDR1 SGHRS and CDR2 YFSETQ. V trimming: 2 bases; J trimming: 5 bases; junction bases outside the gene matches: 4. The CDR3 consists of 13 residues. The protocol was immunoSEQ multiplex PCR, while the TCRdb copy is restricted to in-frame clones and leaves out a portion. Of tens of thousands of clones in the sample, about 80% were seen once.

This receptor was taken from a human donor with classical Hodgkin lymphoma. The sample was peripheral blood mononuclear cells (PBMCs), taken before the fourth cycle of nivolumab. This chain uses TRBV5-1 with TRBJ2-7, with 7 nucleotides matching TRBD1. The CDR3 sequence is CASSLRGRDEQYF. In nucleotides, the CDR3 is TGCGCCAGCAGCTTAAGGGGGCGGGACGAGCAGTACTTC.